These 8 T cell receptor beta chains came from one sample sequenced in a study of shared clonotypes between healthy human individuals. Clones were sequenced by immunoSEQ multiplex PCR, and TCRdb holds only the in-frame ones, with some missing. Here the sample spans approximately 1,000,000 clones, about 72% being singletons. The sequenced sample consisted of memory CD4+ T cells from PBMCs. The subset is: CD45RA-negative fraction. The source of these receptors is a man younger than 35 in good health. Some clones in this sample may be carry-over from other donors' samples.

V gene TRBV6-5 combines with J gene TRBJ2-7, with 12 bases lining up with TRBD1. Germline V CDR1 and CDR2: MNHEY, SVGAGI. The CDR3 totals 15 residues. With 0 bases clipped from V and 7 bases from J, the junction kept 4 bases outside the gene matches. The CDR3 DNA sequence: TGTGCCAGCAGTTACTCCGGGACAGGGGGCGTTGAGCAGTACTTC. This codes for CASSYSGTGGVEQYF.

V and J are TRBV5-6 and TRBJ2-1, with 12 bases aligning to TRBD2. Per the germline V gene, CDR1 is SGHDT and CDR2 is YYEEEE. V was clipped by 6 bases and J by 9 bases; unmatched bases: 10. The CDR3 has 15 amino acids. The CDR3 nucleotides read TGTGCCAGCACCTCTAGCGGGAGGGCCCTCGGTGAGCAGTTCTTC. Translated: CASTSSGRALGEQFF.

V gene TRBV21-1 combines with J gene TRBJ2-4; TRBD1 was called by the table and not checked on the DNA. TRBV21-1 is a pseudogene locus. The CDR3 covers 13 residues. The CDR3 loop reads CAIPYGTGAAWYF. As DNA, the CDR3 is TGTGCCATCCCGTACGGGACAGGGGCGGCCTGGTACTTC.

This clone has only a few counts. V gene TRBV2 combines with J gene TRBJ1-5, with 8 positions matching TRBD1. Trimming removed 6 bases from V and 6 bases from J; junction bases left unmatched: 10. The length of the CDR3 is 15 residues. From germline, CDR1 is SNHLY and CDR2 FYNNEI. The CDR3 spells CASRAPGTGAQPQHF. The CDR3 DNA sequence: TGTGCCAGCAGGGCCCCCGGGACAGGAGCTCAGCCCCAGCATTTT. Variable domain in full (rest from reference TRBV2 and TRBJ1-5): EPEVTQTPSHQVTQMGQEVILRCVPISNHLYFYWYRQILGQKVEFLVSFYNNEISEKSEIFDDQFSVERPDGSNFTLKIRSTKLEDSAMYFCASRAPGTGAQPQHFGDGTRLSIL.

V is TRBV10-1 and J is TRBJ2-7, with D possibly being TRBD1 (6 bases). The length of the CDR3 is 14 residues. Trimming left V 6 bases short and J 0 bases short, with 12 bases between. Germline CDR1 is WNHNN and CDR2 is SYGVQD (reference sequence). The CDR3 sequence is CASRLDSTSYEQYF. CDR3 bases: TGCGCCAGCAGATTGGACAGCACCTCCTACGAGCAGTACTTC.

This chain connects TRBV6-1 to TRBJ1-5; the D gene is possibly TRBD1 (5 bases). This CDR3 spans 13 amino acids. The germline V gene has CDR1 MNHNS and CDR2 SASEGT. V was clipped by 0 bases and J by 7 bases, with 7 bases between them. The CDR3 DNA reads TGTGCCAGCAGTGAAGCGGACATCCAGCCCCAGCATTTT. Its translation: CASSEADIQPQHF.

This chain links TRBV5-4 with TRBJ1-3; D is unclear. V was pared by 4 bases and J by 4 bases, with 9 bases between. The germline V gene encodes CDR1 SGHNT and CDR2 YYREEE (reference sequence). The CDR3 has 13 amino acids. The CDR3 DNA sequence: TGTGCCAGCAGCCCCTCCCTGGGAAACACCATATATTTT. Its protein is CASSPSLGNTIYF.

A few counts support this clone. The chain combines TRBV7-2 with TRBJ1-2, with D unresolved. The V and J ends lost 1 base and 7 bases respectively, with 13 bases between them. The CDR3 length is 14 residues. The V gene's germline CDR1 is SGHTA and CDR2 FQGNSA. The CDR3 sequence: CASSLGVGEGGYTF. The CDR3 nucleotides read TGTGCCAGCAGCTTAGGAGTTGGCGAGGGTGGCTACACCTTC.